This T cell receptor beta chain was sequenced in a study of glioma-infiltrating T cells. Background on the study: Presurgical dexamethasone in glioma patients lasted six or fewer days. About one million peripheral T cells were targeted at 4.5- to 10-fold coverage.

Using RNA template, CDR3s of TCR alpha and beta were amplified with iRepertoire arm-PCR. TCRdb re-analysed the multiplex PCR reads in MiXCR, keeping a single row per CDR3 protein. The sample has more than 350,000 distinct CDR3 sequences, around 38% seen once. This clonotype was detected ten times or more. Its antigen remains unknown. The study's findings and limits: Very few CDR3 sequences were shared between tissue and blood. Signature shared blood CDR3 motifs were enriched in low-divergence and depleted in high-divergence patients.

The sequencing input was glioma tissue, nonneoplastic brain tissue, or PBMCs (not recorded which). This sequence was found in a human donor with low-grade glioma or glioblastoma, undergoing nonglioma brain surgery, or in good health (not recorded which).

CDR3 sequence: CASPQGPEAFF. The CDR3, as DNA: TGTGCCAGCCCTCAGGGTCCTGAAGCTTTCTTT. The chain couples TRBV6-1 to TRBJ1-1; tentatively, D is TRBD1 (5 bases). The CDR3 is 11 amino acids. Germline lookup yields CDR1 MNHNS and CDR2 SASEGT. Trimming stripped 8 bases from V and 6 bases from J, with 10 bases between.